Only a few counts were recorded for the clone carrying this T cell receptor (beta chain). The antigen is undetermined. The study ran its PCR with 60 Vbeta and 13 Jbeta primers. The assay was immunoSEQ multiplex PCR, and TCRdb's table has in-frame clones only and misses some. The sample lists 80,000 or so clones, approximately 80% occurring once. The entry originates in a study of cytomegalovirus exposure and HLA in healthy donors. Study-level points and caveats: Reports showed the classifier diagnosing cytomegalovirus status with high specificity and sensitivity. As a later analysis showed, a missense DCLRE1C variant was linked to trimming of TCR beta V- and J-genes. An apparent linkage of common viral pathogens to several of the most significant clusters emerged in a later analysis.

Germline-derived CDR1 and CDR2 are MGHDK and SYGVNS. The CDR3 is made up of 14 amino acids. Deletions cut 3 bases from V and 6 bases from J, with 14 bases between. The clonotype originates from a middle-aged man in good health and CMV-seronegative. The rearrangement links TRBV25-1 to TRBJ2-5; D may be TRBD1 (5 bases). Sequenced material: PBMCs. CDR3 DNA sequence: TGTGCCAGCAGTGATCCGCGCAGGGTTAAGACCCAGTACTTC. It translates to CASSDPRRVKTQYF.